This is a list of T cell receptor beta chains from one sample in a study of blood T cell repertoires in COVID-19. Only in-frame clones appear in the TCRdb table, and some are missing; sequencing was by immunoSEQ multiplex PCR. This table holds roughly 60,000 clones, approximately 86% found once. Sequenced material: peripheral blood. These receptors were collected from a human donor with acute or convalescent COVID-19. The donor label of this sample is uncertain. Both conserved end residues are part of each CDR3. A D gene is named only where the DNA matches it firmly. Rows give clone size only sometimes, using once, few, many, or a class for an expanded clone.

d_gene	j_gene	v_gene	abundance	CDR3aa	CDR3nt
-	TRBJ2-5	TRBV18	-	CASSISGPRSRETQYF	TGTGCCAGCTCAATTAGCGGCCCGCGTAGTCGAGAGACCCAGTACTTC
-	TRBJ2-2	TRBV25-1	-	CASSEYKATGELFF	TGTGCCAGCAGTGAATATAAAGCCACCGGGGAGCTGTTTTTT
TRBD1	TRBJ1-1	TRBV6-6	-	CATKTGGSTEAFF	TGTGCCACTAAGACAGGGGGCAGTACTGAAGCTTTCTTT
TRBD2	TRBJ2-7	TRBV3-1/TRBV3-2	-	CASSQGTRGSYEQYF	TGTGCCAGCAGCCAAGGGACTAGAGGTTCCTACGAGCAGTACTTC
-	TRBJ2-2	TRBV10-1	-	CASSVDIGNTGELFF	TGCGCCAGCAGTGTCGACATTGGGAACACCGGGGAGCTGTTTTTT
TRBD1	TRBJ2-3	TRBV2	-	CASTRGTGDTDTQYF	TGTGCCAGCACACGAGGGACAGGGGACACAGATACGCAGTATTTT
TRBD2	TRBJ2-1	TRBV15	-	CATSRGGTRGYNEQFF	TGTGCCACCAGCAGAGGTGGGACTAGAGGCTACAATGAGCAGTTCTTC
TRBD1	TRBJ1-1	TRBV19	-	CASRLQGVNTEAFF	TGTGCCAGTAGGTTACAGGGGGTGAACACTGAAGCTTTCTTT
TRBD2	TRBJ2-3	TRBV9	-	CASSARGGPPDTQYF	TGTGCCAGCAGCGCCCGGGGGGGCCCCCCAGATACGCAGTATTTT
TRBD1	TRBJ1-2	TRBV5-1	once	CASSIDRGDYGYTF	TGCGCCAGCAGCATAGACAGGGGCGACTATGGCTACACCTTC
-	TRBJ2-1	TRBV19	-	CASSSSGRGNEQFF	TGTGCCAGTAGTTCCTCAGGCAGGGGCAATGAGCAGTTCTTC
TRBD1	TRBJ2-5	TRBV19	-	CASSSRQGKTQYF	TGTGCCAGTAGTTCGCGACAGGGGAAGACCCAGTACTTC
TRBD2	TRBJ2-3	TRBV13	-	CASSPGGGTDTQYF	TGTGCCAGCAGCCCCGGGGGGGGGACAGATACGCAGTATTTT
TRBD1	TRBJ2-7	TRBV20-1	-	CSASTGQANAWEQYF	TGCAGTGCTAGTACCGGACAGGCGAATGCATGGGAGCAGTACTTC
-	TRBJ1-4	TRBV2	few	CASSEARFQGEKLFF	TGTGCCAGCAGTGAAGCTCGGTTTCAGGGTGAAAAACTGTTTTTT
TRBD2	TRBJ2-1	TRBV5-4	-	CASTRTGGTGSYNEQFF	TGTGCCAGCACCAGGACGGGAGGCACGGGGTCCTACAATGAGCAGTTCTTC
TRBD2	TRBJ2-7	TRBV5-1	-	CASSFGGSYEQYF	TGCGCCAGCAGCTTCGGGGGGTCCTACGAGCAGTACTTC
TRBD1	TRBJ2-7	TRBV24-1	few	CATSPGQGYEQYF	TGTGCCACCTCGCCGGGACAGGGATACGAGCAGTACTTC
TRBD1	TRBJ2-1	TRBV7-3	-	CASSPQGAGNNEQFF	TGTGCCAGCAGTCCCCAGGGGGCTGGAAACAATGAGCAGTTCTTC
-	TRBJ2-7	TRBV14	-	CASSRLANSYEQYF	TGTGCCAGCAGCAGGCTAGCGAACTCCTACGAGCAGTACTTC
TRBD1	TRBJ2-2	TRBV5-1	-	CASSFNLGQGDNTGELFF	TGCGCCAGCAGCTTCAACCTTGGACAGGGAGATAACACCGGGGAGCTGTTTTTT
TRBD1	TRBJ2-1	TRBV5-6	-	CASSLVWAGGHNEQFF	TGTGCCAGCAGCTTGGTATGGGCAGGGGGACACAATGAGCAGTTCTTC
-	TRBJ1-4	TRBV5-5	-	CASSLGGFPTNEKLFF	TGTGCCAGCAGCTTGGGGGGCTTTCCAACTAATGAAAAACTGTTTTTT
-	TRBJ2-5	TRBV19	once	CASSPLGWGEETQYF	TGTGCCAGTAGTCCCTTGGGATGGGGGGAAGAGACCCAGTACTTC
-	TRBJ1-2	TRBV7-2	-	CASSSDPGTLYGYTF	TGTGCCAGCAGCTCTGACCCCGGGACACTATATGGCTACACCTTC
-	TRBJ2-3	TRBV7-9	-	CASSFITDTQYF	TGTGCCAGCAGCTTCATTACAGATACGCAGTATTTT
TRBD2	TRBJ2-7	TRBV7-9	once	CASSSGLFGTSGYEQYF	TGTGCCAGCAGCTCAGGACTGTTCGGGACTAGCGGCTACGAGCAGTACTTC
-	TRBJ1-6	TRBV20-1	-	CSASPESNSPLHF	TGCAGTGCTAGTCCAGAATCCAATTCACCCCTCCACTTT
TRBD2	TRBJ2-3	TRBV12-5	-	CASGQGLAGADTQYF	TGTGCTAGTGGTCAGGGACTAGCGGGCGCCGATACGCAGTATTTT
-	TRBJ2-5	TRBV6-5	-	CASSRGQETQYF	TGTGCCAGCAGCAGGGGACAAGAGACCCAGTACTTC
-	TRBJ1-1	TRBV5-1	-	CASSGQPNTEAFF	TGCGCCAGCTCAGGACAGCCGAACACTGAAGCTTTCTTT
-	TRBJ2-3	TRBV5-1	-	CASSQTDTQYF	TGCGCCAGCAGCCAGACAGATACGCAGTATTTT
TRBD1	TRBJ2-3	TRBV5-4	-	CASSLRTGGGDTQYF	TGTGCCAGCAGCCTCCGGACAGGGGGGGGAGATACGCAGTATTTT
-	TRBJ1-5	TRBV28	few	CASSLFRQVRNQPQHF	TGTGCCAGCAGTTTATTCCGACAGGTTCGAAATCAGCCCCAGCATTTT
-	TRBJ2-6	TRBV11-2	-	CASSLETGWSGANVLTF	TGTGCCAGCAGCTTAGAAACGGGTTGGTCTGGGGCCAACGTCCTGACTTTC
-	TRBJ2-1	TRBV7-3	-	CASSLNSASQGNEQFF	TGTGCCAGCAGCTTAAATTCCGCTAGCCAGGGGAATGAGCAGTTCTTC
TRBD1	TRBJ2-5	TRBV28	-	CASSFGDSSQETQYF	TGTGCCAGCAGTTTTGGGGACAGCTCACAAGAGACCCAGTACTTC
TRBD2	TRBJ2-1	TRBV10-3	-	CAISETLSAGGDNEQFF	TGTGCCATCAGTGAGACCCTTTCAGCGGGAGGAGACAATGAGCAGTTCTTC
TRBD1	TRBJ1-3	TRBV6-1	-	CASSEEDRGGNTIYF	TGTGCCAGCAGTGAAGAAGACAGGGGAGGTAACACCATATATTTT
-	TRBJ2-5	TRBV5-1	-	CASSLQGGGETQYF	TGCGCCAGCAGCTTGCAGGGGGGAGGAGAGACCCAGTACTTC
TRBD2	TRBJ2-3	TRBV14	-	CASSQEFRLAGGAPSDTQYF	TGTGCCAGCAGCCAAGAATTCCGGCTAGCGGGGGGGGCTCCTTCAGATACGCAGTATTTT
-	TRBJ1-1	TRBV6-5	few	CASSYYGGPEAFF	TGTGCCAGCAGTTACTATGGAGGGCCTGAAGCTTTCTTT
-	TRBJ1-1	TRBV6-2/TRBV6-3	-	CASSRGHFTEAFF	TGTGCCAGCAGCCGGGGACATTTCACTGAAGCTTTCTTT
-	TRBJ1-1	TRBV18	-	CASSPLPLGLTEAFF	TGTGCCAGCTCACCACTGCCTCTAGGTTTAACTGAAGCTTTCTTT
TRBD1	TRBJ1-2	TRBV6-2/TRBV6-3	-	CASSHGGQPNRGYTF	TGTGCCAGCAGCCATGGGGGACAGCCCAATCGGGGCTACACCTTC
TRBD2	TRBJ2-1	TRBV19	-	CASMGLDRNEQFF	TGTGCCAGCATGGGACTAGACCGGAATGAGCAGTTCTTC
-	TRBJ2-1	TRBV19	-	CASRDRRSSYNEQFF	TGTGCCAGTAGAGACAGGAGGAGCTCCTACAATGAGCAGTTCTTC
-	TRBJ1-1	TRBV7-2	-	CASSFRGGTEAFF	TGTGCCAGCAGCTTTCGGGGGGGCACTGAAGCTTTCTTT
-	TRBJ1-5	TRBV19	-	CASSIEGLGNQPQHF	TGTGCCAGTAGTATTGAGGGATTGGGGAATCAGCCCCAGCATTTT
-	TRBJ2-2	TRBV9	-	CASSVPSSQGNTGELFF	TGTGCCAGCAGCGTTCCCTCGTCCCAGGGGAACACCGGGGAGCTGTTTTTT